This T cell receptor (beta chain) was sequenced during a study of human T cells and chemical hapten exposure. Study details: Patch tests containing 0.01% DPC, applied to the upper back, were read at 6 days.

Unique molecular identifiers were affixed to discrete cDNA molecules within the library. Each CDR3 protein gets one entry after TCRdb re-called the RACE reads with MiXCR. Of about 110,000 distinct CDR3 sequences listed, more than 9.5% are singletons. Stated time point: patch test 1, 2 weeks after DPC sensitization. Treatment here: therapeutic diphenylcyclopropenone sensitization with weekly scalp DPC. It was unfractionated whole blood from which total RNA was extracted. This CDR3 spans 16 amino acids. After removal of 0 bases from V and 1 base from J, the junction contained 3 bases not matched to a gene. Germline V gene data show CDR1 as LGHNA and CDR2 as YSLEER.

This TCR was sampled from a woman in her thirties or forties with alopecia areata. Some clones in this sample may be carry-over from other donors' samples. Sequences were derived from whole blood, sampled in connection with sensitization to the hapten diphenylcyclopropenone (DPC). The rearrangement uses TRBV4-3 and TRBJ2-3; 8 bases agree with TRBD2. CDR3 coding DNA: TGCGCCAGCAGCCAAGATCGGGGGGGTGGCACAGATACGCAGTATTTT. Translated, it gives CASSQDRGGGTDTQYF.